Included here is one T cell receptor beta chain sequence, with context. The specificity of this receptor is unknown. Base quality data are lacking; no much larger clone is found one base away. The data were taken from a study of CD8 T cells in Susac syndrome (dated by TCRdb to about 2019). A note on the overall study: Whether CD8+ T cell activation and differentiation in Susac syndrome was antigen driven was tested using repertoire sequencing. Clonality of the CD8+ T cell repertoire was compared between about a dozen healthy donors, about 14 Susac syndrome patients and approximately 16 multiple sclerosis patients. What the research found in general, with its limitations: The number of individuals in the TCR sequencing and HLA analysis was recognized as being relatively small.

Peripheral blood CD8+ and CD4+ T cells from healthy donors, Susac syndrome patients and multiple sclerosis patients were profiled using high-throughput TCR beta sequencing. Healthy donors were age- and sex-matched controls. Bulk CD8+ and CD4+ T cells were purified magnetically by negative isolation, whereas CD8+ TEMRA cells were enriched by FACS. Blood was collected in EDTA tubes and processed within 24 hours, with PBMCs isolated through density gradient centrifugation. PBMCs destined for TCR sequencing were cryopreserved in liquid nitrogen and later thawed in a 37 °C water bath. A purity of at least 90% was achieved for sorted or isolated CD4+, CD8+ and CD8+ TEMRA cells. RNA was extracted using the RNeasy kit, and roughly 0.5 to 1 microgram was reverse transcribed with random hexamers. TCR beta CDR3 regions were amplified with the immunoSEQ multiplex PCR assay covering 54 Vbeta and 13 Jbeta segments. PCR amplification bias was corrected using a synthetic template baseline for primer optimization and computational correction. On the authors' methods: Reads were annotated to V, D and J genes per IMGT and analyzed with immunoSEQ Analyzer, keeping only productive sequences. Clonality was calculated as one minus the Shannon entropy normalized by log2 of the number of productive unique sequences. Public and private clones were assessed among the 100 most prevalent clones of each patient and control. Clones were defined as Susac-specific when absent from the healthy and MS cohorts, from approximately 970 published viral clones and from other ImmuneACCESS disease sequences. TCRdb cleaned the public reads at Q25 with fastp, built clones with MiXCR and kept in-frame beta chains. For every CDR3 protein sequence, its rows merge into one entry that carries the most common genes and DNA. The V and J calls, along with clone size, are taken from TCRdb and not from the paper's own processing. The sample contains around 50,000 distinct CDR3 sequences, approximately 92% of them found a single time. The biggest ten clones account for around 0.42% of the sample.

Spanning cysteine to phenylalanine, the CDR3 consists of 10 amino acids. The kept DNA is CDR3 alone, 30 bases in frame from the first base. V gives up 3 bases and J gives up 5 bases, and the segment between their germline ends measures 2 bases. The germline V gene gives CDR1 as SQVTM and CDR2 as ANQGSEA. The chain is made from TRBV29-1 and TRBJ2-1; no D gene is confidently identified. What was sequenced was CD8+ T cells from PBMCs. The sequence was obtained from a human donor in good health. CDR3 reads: CSVEDNEQFF. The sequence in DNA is TGCAGCGTTGAGGACAATGAGCAGTTCTTC.